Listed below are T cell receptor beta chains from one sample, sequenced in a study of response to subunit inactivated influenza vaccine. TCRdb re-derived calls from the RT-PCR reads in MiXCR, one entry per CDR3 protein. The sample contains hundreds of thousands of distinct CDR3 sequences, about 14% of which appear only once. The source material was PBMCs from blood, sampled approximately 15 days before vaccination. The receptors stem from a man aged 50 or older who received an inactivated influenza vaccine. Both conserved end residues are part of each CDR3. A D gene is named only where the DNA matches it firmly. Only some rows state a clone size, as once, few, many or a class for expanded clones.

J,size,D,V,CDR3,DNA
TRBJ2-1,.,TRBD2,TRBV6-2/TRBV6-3,CASSYVERGLGDEQFF,TGTGCCAGCAGTTATGTTGAGCGGGGGCTAGGGGATGAGCAGTTCTTC
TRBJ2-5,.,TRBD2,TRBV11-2,CASSLVVGGLLETQYF,TGTGCCAGCAGCTTAGTCGTCGGGGGGTTGCTGGAGACCCAGTACTTC
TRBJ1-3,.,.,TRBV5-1,CASSRRDTSSGNTIYF,TGCGCCAGCAGCCGGAGGGACACCAGCTCTGGAAACACCATATATTTT
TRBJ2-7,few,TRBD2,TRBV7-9,CASSLRLASHGEQYF,TGTGCCAGCAGCCTGAGACTAGCGTCGCACGGCGAGCAGTACTTC
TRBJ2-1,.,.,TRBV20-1,CSARTKNPTYYNEQFF,TGCAGTGCTAGAACCAAGAATCCCACTTACTACAATGAGCAGTTCTTC
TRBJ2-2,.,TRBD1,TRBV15,CATSRGTGGNTGELFF,TGTGCCACCAGCAGAGGGACAGGGGGGAACACCGGGGAGCTGTTTTTT
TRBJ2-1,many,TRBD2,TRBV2,CASSRTSGRAYNEQFF,TGTGCCAGCAGCCGGACTAGCGGGAGGGCCTACAATGAGCAGTTCTTC
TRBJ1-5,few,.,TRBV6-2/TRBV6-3,CASSPYVDQPQHF,TGTGCCAGCAGCCCGTACGTAGATCAGCCCCAGCATTTT
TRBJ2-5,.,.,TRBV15,CATSSRQDQETQYF,TGTGCCACCAGCAGCCGACAGGACCAAGAGACCCAGTACTTC
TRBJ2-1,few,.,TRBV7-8,CASSFSASSYNEQFF,TGTGCCAGCAGCTTCAGCGCCTCTTCCTACAATGAGCAGTTCTTC
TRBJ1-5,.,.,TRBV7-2,CASSLPGPGNQPQHF,TGTGCCAGCAGCTTACCGGGCCCAGGGAATCAGCCCCAGCATTTT
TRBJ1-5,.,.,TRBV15,CATSRDRGQLGSNQPQHF,TGTGCCACCAGCAGAGATCGGGGGCAGCTGGGGAGCAATCAGCCCCAGCATTTT
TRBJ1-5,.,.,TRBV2,CASSALHGNQPQHF,TGTGCCAGCAGCGCGTTGCACGGCAATCAGCCCCAGCATTTT
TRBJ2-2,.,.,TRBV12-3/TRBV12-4,CASVSGQITGELFF,TGTGCCAGCGTCTCCGGACAGATCACCGGGGAGCTGTTTTTT
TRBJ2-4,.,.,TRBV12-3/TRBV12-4,CASRSRRGNIQYF,TGTGCCAGCAGATCTCGACGGGGGAACATTCAGTACTTC
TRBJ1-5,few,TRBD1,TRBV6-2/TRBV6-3,CASSRGQSSNQPQHF,TGTGCCAGCAGCAGGGGACAGTCGAGCAATCAGCCCCAGCATTTT
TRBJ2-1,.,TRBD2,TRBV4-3,CASSQDVAGRNEQFF,TGCGCCAGCAGCCAAGATGTAGCCGGGAGGAATGAGCAGTTCTTC
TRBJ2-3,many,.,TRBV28,CASRDDPQGSVTDTQYF,TGTGCCAGCAGGGATGATCCGCAGGGTAGTGTCACAGATACGCAGTATTTT
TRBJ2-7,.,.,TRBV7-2,CASSLALLAYEQYF,TGTGCCAGCAGCTTAGCTTTACTTGCCTACGAGCAGTACTTC
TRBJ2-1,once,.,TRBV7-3,CASSLGGPISYNEQFF,TGTGCCAGCAGCTTAGGTGGGCCGATCTCCTACAATGAGCAGTTCTTC
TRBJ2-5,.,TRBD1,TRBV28,CASSDPGQTGPQYF,TGTGCCAGCAGTGACCCGGGACAGACGGGCCCCCAGTACTTC
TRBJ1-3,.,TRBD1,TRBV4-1,CASSQEEGAMGNTIYF,TGCGCCAGCAGCCAAGAGGAGGGGGCCATGGGAAACACCATATATTTT
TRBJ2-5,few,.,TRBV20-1,CSARSTARETQYF,TGCAGTGCTAGATCGACAGCTCGGGAGACCCAGTACTTC
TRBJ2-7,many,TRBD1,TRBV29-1,CSAGQWDGEQYF,TGCAGCGCGGGACAGTGGGACGGCGAGCAGTACTTC
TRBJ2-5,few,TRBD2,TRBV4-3,CASSRTLAGGPSETQYF,TGCGCCAGCAGCCGCACCCTAGCGGGAGGGCCCTCCGAGACCCAGTACTTC
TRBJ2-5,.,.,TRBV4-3,CASSQQPKETQYF,TGCGCCAGCAGCCAACAACCCAAAGAGACCCAGTACTTC
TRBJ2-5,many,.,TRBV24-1,CATSGTGVQETQYF,TGTGCCACCAGCGGGACGGGAGTCCAAGAGACCCAGTACTTC
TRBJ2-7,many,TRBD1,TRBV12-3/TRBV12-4,CASSFGRQGVYEQYF,TGTGCCAGCAGTTTCGGTCGACAGGGGGTTTACGAGCAGTACTTC
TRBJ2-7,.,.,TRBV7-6,CASSLPRLHEQYF,TGTGCCAGCAGCCTGCCGAGGCTACACGAGCAGTACTTC
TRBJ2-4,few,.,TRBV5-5,CASSLGILANIQYF,TGTGCCAGCAGCTTGGGAATTCTGGCAAACATTCAGTACTTC
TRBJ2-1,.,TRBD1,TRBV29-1,CSAGQGRTYEQFF,TGCAGCGCCGGACAGGGAAGGACCTACGAGCAGTTCTTC
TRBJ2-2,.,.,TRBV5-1,CASSLGGNANTGELFF,TGCGCCAGCAGCTTGGGGGGGAACGCGAACACCGGGGAGCTGTTTTTT
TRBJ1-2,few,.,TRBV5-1,CASSQASSLNYGYTF,TGCGCCAGCAGCCAGGCTAGCTCTCTTAACTATGGCTACACCTTC
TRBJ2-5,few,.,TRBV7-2,CASGYRSWGPQETQYF,TGTGCCAGCGGATACAGGTCCTGGGGTCCGCAAGAGACCCAGTACTTC
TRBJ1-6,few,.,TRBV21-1,CASSKGPGSPLHF,TGTGCCAGCAGCAAAGGGCCGGGGTCACCCCTCCACTTT
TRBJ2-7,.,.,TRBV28,CASSARIRSRYF,TGTGCCAGCAGTGCCAGGATCCGGTCGAGGTACTTC
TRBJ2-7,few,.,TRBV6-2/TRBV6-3,CASSYDDYAEQYF,TGTGCCAGCAGTTACGACGACTACGCCGAGCAGTACTTC
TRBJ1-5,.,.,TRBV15,CATSRVKDSNQPQHF,TGTGCCACCAGCAGAGTCAAAGATAGCAATCAGCCCCAGCATTTT
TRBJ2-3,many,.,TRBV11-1,CASSRGWDQQYF,TGTGCCAGCAGCCGTGGGTGGGACCAGCAGTATTTT
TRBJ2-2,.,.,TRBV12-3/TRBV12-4,CASTLDPGELFF,TGTGCCAGCACCTTAGACCCCGGGGAGCTGTTTTTT
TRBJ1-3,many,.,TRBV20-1,CSATVISGNTIYF,TGCAGTGCTACGGTGATCTCTGGAAACACCATATATTTT
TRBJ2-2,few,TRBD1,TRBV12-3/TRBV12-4,CASAPGQGAVGELFF,TGTGCCAGCGCCCCGGGACAGGGGGCGGTCGGGGAGCTGTTTTTT
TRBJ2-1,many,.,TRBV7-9,CASSTGRNNEQFF,TGTGCCAGCAGCACGGGGAGGAACAATGAGCAGTTCTTC
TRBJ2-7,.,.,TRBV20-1,CSARGNLPYEQYF,TGCAGTGCTAGAGGGAATTTGCCCTACGAGCAGTACTTC
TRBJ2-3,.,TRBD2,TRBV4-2,CASSQPRGTSGRGADTQYF,TGTGCCAGCAGCCAACCAAGGGGGACTAGCGGGAGAGGGGCAGATACGCAGTATTTT
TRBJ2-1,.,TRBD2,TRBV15,CATSRDRGDLYNEQFF,TGTGCCACCAGCAGAGATCGGGGGGATCTATACAATGAGCAGTTCTTC
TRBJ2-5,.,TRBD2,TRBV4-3,CASSHGLAGVETQYF,TGCGCCAGCAGCCATGGACTAGCGGGAGTGGAGACCCAGTACTTC
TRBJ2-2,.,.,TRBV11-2,CASSGTLANTGELFF,TGTGCCAGCAGCGGGACCCTCGCGAACACCGGGGAGCTGTTTTTT
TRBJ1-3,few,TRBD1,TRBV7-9,CASSIGWDSPGNTIYF,TGTGCCAGCAGCATTGGATGGGACAGCCCTGGAAACACCATATATTTT
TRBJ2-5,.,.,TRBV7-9,CASSRRDVQETQYF,TGTGCCAGCAGCAGACGGGACGTACAAGAGACCCAGTACTTC
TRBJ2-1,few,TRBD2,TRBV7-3,CASSLIGPGGHNEQFF,TGTGCCAGCAGCTTAATAGGACCGGGGGGGCACAATGAGCAGTTCTTC
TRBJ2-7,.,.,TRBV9,CASSPSAGEQYF,TGTGCCAGCAGCCCATCGGCCGGCGAGCAGTACTTC
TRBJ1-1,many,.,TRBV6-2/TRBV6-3,CASSYKGGNTEAFF,TGTGCCAGCAGTTACAAAGGTGGGAACACTGAAGCTTTCTTT